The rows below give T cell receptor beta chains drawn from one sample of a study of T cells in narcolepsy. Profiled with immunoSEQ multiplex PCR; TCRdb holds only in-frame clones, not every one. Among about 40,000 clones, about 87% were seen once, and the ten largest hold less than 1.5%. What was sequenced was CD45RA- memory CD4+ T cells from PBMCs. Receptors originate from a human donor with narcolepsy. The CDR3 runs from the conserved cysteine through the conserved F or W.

CDR3 protein: CASSQATEYNEQFF
V gene: TRBV14

CDR3 protein: CASSPGQTSYGYTF
V gene: TRBV19

CDR3 protein: CASSYWGRDEQYF
V gene: TRBV6-5

CDR3 protein: CASSEALGGPAFF
V gene: TRBV2

CDR3 protein: CASSEFEGGSPLHF
V gene: TRBV6-4

CDR3 protein: CASSLSGVNTEAFF
V gene: TRBV5-6

CDR3 protein: CASRRDSGANVLTF
V gene: TRBV18

CDR3 protein: CASSLNPGMVKGETQYF
V gene: TRBV7-3

CDR3 protein: CASSDSSGTGVEKLFF
V gene: TRBV10-1

CDR3 protein: CASSSWTGGNTGELFF
V gene: TRBV27

CDR3 protein: CASSEGGQGEETQYF
V gene: TRBV2

CDR3 protein: CASGLVLGREAYNEQFF
V gene: TRBV12-5

CDR3 protein: CSVEGDRGNYGYTF
V gene: TRBV29-1

CDR3 protein: CASSLGSYDEQFF
V gene: TRBV5-1

CDR3 protein: CASSSSGRSNEQFF
V gene: TRBV6-6

CDR3 protein: CASSRGVGRSVAGELFF
V gene: TRBV11-2

CDR3 protein: CASSEYGGGRQETQYF
V gene: TRBV2

CDR3 protein: CASSGLAGGVDTQYF
V gene: TRBV7-9

CDR3 protein: CASSQGLILGQSYTEAFF
V gene: TRBV11-3

CDR3 protein: CASSVISGQRNEKLFF
V gene: TRBV25-1

CDR3 protein: CASHEKLFF
V gene: TRBV25-1

CDR3 protein: CASSLGTGTGSAGIQYF
V gene: TRBV27

CDR3 protein: CASSWKGADGDTQYF
V gene: TRBV2

CDR3 protein: CASSYGGGVPIQYF
V gene: TRBV6-6

CDR3 protein: CASSPQDGNQPQHF
V gene: TRBV18

CDR3 protein: CASSLEAIGYGYTF
V gene: TRBV7-9

CDR3 protein: CASSVGPRGEQFF
V gene: TRBV19

CDR3 protein: CAISLGQGEAFF
V gene: TRBV10-3

CDR3 protein: CASSLHQGAVYGYTF
V gene: TRBV7-2

CDR3 protein: CASGPGQVNTGELFF
V gene: TRBV12-5